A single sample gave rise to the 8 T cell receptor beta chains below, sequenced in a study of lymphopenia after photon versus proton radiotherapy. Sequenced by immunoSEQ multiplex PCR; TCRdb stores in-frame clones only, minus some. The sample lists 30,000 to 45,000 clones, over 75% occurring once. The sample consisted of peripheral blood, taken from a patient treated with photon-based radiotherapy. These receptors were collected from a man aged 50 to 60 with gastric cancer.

DNA for the CDR3: TGTGCCAGCAGTTTAGGGGATTTTAGCACAGATACGCAGTATTTT. Protein: CASSLGDFSTDTQYF. The V gene is TRBV28, the J gene TRBJ2-3; no clear D. Trimming stripped 2 bases from V and 0 bases from J, with 9 bases between. The length of the CDR3 is 15 residues. Germline CDR1 is MDHEN and CDR2 is SYDVKM. The variable domain in full, with the rest retrieved from reference TRBV28 and TRBJ2-3, is DVKVTQSSRYLVKRTGEKVFLECVQDMDHENMFWYRQDPGLGLRLIYFSYDVKMKEKGDIPEGYSVSREKKERFSLILESASTNQTSMYLCASSLGDFSTDTQYFGPGTRLTVL.

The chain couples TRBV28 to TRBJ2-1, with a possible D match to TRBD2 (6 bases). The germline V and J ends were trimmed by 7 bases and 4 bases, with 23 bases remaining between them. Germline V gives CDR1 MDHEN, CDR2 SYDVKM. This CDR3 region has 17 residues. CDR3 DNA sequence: TGTGCCAGCACCCCTCCCGTTGGGGGGTTCTCATACAATGAGCAGTTCTTC. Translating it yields CASTPPVGGFSYNEQFF.

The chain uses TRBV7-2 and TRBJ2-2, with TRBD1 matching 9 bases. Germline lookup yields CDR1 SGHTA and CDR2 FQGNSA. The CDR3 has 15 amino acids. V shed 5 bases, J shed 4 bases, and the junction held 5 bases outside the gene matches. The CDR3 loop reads CASSKGQGFTGELFF. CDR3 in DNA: TGTGCCAGCAGCAAGGGACAGGGATTCACCGGGGAGCTGTTTTTT. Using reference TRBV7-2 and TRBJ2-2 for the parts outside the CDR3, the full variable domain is GAGVSQSPSNKVTEKGKDVELRCDPISGHTALYWYRQSLGQGLEFLIYFQGNSAPDKSGLPSDRFSAERTGGSVSTLTIQRTQQEDSAVYLCASSKGQGFTGELFFGEGSRLTVL.

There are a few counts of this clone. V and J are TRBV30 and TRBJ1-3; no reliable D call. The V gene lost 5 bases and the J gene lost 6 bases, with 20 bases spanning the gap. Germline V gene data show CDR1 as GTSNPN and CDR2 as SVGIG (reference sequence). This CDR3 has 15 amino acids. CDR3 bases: TGTGCCTGGCGCCACGGGGAGGTGGATGAAAACACCATATATTTT. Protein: CAWRHGEVDENTIYF.

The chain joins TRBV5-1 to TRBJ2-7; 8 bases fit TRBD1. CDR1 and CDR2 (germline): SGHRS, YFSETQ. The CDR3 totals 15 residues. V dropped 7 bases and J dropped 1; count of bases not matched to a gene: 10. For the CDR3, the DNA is TGCGCCAGCGCCGGGCAGGGGGCCGGTTCCTACGAGCAGTACTTC. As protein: CASAGQGAGSYEQYF.

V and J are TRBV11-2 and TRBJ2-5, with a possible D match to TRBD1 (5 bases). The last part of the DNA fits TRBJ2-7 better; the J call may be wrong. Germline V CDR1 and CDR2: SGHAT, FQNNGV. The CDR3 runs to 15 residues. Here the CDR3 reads CASSRRLDSSYEQYF. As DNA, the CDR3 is TGTGCCAGCAGCCGGCGGCTCGACAGCTCCTACGAGCAGTACTTC.

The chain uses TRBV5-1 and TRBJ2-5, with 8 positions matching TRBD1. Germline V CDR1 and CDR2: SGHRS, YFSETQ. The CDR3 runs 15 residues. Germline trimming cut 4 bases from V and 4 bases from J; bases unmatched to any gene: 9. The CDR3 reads CASSQNQGARETQYF. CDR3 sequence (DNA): TGCGCCAGCAGCCAGAATCAGGGGGCTCGAGAGACCCAGTACTTC.

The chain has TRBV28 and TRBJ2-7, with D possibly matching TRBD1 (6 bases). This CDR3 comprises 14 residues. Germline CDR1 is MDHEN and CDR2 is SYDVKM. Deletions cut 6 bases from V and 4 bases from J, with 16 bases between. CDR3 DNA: TGTGCCAGCAGAAGCCCAGGTCAGGGGTACGAGCAGTACTTC. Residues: CASRSPGQGYEQYF.